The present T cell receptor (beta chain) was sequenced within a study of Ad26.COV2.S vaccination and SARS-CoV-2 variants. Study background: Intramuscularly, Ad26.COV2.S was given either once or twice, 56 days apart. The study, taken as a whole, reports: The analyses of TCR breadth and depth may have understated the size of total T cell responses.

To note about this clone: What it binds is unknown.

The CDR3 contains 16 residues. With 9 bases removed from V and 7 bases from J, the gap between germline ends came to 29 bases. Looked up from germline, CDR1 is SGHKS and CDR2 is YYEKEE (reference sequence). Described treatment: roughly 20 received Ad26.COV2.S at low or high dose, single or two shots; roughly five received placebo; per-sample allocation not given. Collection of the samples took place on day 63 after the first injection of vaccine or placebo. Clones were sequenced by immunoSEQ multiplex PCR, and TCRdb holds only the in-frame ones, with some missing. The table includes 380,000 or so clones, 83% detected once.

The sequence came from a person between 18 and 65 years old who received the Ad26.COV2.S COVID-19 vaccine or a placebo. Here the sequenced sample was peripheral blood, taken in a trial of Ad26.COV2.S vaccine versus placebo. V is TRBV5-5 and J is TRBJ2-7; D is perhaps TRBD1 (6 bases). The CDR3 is CANQMTDCLRRGEQYF. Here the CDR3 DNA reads TGTGCCAACCAAATGACAGATTGCCTCCGTAGGGGGGAGCAGTACTTC.